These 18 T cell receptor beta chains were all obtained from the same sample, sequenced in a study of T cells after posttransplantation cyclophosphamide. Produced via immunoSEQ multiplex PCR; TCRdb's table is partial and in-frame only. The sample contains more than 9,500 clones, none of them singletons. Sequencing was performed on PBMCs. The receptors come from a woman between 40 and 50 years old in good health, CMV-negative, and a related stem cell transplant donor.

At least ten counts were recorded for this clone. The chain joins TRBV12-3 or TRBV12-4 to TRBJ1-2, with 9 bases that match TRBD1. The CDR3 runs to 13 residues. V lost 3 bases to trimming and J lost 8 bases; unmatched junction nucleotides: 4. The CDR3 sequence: CASSFGQGRGYTF. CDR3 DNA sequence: TGTGCCAGCAGTTTCGGACAGGGGCGCGGCTACACCTTC.

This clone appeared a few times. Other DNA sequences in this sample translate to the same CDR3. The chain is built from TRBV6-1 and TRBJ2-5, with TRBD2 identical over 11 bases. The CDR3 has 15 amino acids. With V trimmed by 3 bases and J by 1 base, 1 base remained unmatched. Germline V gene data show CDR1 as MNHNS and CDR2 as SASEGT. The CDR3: CASSELAGGQETQYF. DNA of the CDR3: TGTGCCAGCAGTGAGCTAGCGGGAGGCCAAGAGACCCAGTACTTC.

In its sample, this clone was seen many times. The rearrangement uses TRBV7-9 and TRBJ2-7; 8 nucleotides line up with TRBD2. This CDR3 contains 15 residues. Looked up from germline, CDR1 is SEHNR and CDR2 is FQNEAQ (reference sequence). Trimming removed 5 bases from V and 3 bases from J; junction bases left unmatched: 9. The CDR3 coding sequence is TGTGCCAGCAGCCCAGATAGCGGGACTAGCTACGAGCAGTACTTC. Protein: CASSPDSGTSYEQYF.

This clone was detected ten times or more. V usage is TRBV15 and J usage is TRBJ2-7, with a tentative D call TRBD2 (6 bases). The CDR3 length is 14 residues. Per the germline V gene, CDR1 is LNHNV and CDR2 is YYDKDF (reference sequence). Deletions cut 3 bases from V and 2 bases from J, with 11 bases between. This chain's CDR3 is CATSSEAGTYEQYF. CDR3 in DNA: TGTGCCACCAGCAGCGAGGCGGGAACCTACGAGCAGTACTTC.

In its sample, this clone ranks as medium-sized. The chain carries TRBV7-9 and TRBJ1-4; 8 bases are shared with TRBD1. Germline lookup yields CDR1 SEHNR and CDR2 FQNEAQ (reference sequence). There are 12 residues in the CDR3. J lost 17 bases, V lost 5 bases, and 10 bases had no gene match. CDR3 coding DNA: TGTGCCAGCAGCCCTCGGACAGGGACCAAATTTTTT. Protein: CASSPRTGTKFF.

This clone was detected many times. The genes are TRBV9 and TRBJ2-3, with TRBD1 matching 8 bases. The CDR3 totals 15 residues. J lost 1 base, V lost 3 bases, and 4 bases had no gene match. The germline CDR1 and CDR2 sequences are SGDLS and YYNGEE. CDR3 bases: TGTGCCAGCAGCGGGGAGACAGGGGGCACAGATACGCAGTATTTT. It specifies CASSGETGGTDTQYF.

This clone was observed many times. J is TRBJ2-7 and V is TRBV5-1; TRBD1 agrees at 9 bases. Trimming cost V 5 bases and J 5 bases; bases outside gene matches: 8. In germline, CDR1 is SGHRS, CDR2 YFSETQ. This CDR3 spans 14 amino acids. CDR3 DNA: TGCGCCAGCAGGGATGGACAGGGGTATAACGAGCAGTACTTC. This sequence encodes CASRDGQGYNEQYF.

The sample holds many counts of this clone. The CDR3 sequence is CASSFASGTGGNQPQHF. The CDR3 DNA is TGTGCCAGCAGTTTCGCTTCCGGGACAGGGGGCAATCAGCCCCAGCATTTT. The chain joins TRBV6-2 or TRBV6-3 to TRBJ1-5, with 10 positions matching TRBD1. In germline, CDR1 is MNHEY, CDR2 SVGEGT. V trimming: 4 bases; J trimming: 2 bases; junction bases outside the gene matches: 8. The CDR3 runs to 17 residues.

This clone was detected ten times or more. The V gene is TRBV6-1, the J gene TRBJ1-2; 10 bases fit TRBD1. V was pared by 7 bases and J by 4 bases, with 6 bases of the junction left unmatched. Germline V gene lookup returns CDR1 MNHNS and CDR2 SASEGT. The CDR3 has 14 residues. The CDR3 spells CASISGQGVYGYTF. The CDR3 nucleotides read TGTGCCAGCATCTCCGGACAGGGGGTCTATGGCTACACCTTC.

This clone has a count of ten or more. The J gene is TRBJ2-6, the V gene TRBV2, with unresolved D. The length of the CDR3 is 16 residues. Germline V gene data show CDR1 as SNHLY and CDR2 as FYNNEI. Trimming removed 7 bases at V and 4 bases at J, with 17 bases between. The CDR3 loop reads CASTPEGQSGANVLTF. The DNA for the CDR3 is TGTGCCAGCACCCCCGAAGGGCAATCAGGGGCCAACGTCCTGACTTTC.

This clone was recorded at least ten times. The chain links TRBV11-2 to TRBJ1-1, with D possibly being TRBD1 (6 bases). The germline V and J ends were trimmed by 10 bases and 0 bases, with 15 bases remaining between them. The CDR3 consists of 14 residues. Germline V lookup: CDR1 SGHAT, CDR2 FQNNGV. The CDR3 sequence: CATQGPGVNTEAFF. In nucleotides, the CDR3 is TGTGCCACCCAGGGGCCTGGGGTGAACACTGAAGCTTTCTTT.

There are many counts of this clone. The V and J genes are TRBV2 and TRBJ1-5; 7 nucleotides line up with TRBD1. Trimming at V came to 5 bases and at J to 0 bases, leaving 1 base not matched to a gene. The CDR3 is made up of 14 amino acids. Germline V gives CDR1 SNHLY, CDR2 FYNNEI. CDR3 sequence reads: CASSRQGSNQPQHF. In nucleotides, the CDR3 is TGTGCCAGCAGTAGACAGGGTAGCAATCAGCCCCAGCATTTT.

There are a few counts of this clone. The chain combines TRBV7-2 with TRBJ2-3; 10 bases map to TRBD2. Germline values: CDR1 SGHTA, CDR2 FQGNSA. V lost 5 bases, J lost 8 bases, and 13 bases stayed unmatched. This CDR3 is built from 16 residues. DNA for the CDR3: TGTGCCAGCAGCCAAGGGAGCGGGGGGGCTTCAGTTACGCAGTATTTT. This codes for CASSQGSGGASVTQYF.

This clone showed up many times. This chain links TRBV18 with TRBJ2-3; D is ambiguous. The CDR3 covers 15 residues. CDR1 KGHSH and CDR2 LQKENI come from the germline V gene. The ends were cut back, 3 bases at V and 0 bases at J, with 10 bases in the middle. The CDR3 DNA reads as TGTGCCAGCTCACCCCGCCTACCCAGCACAGATACGCAGTATTTT. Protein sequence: CASSPRLPSTDTQYF.

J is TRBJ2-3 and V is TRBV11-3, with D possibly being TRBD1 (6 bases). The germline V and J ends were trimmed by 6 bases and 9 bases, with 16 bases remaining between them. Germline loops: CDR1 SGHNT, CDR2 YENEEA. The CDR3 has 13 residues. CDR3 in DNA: TGTGCCAGCAGTTTACAGGGTAGATCCACGCAGTATTTT. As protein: CASSLQGRSTQYF.

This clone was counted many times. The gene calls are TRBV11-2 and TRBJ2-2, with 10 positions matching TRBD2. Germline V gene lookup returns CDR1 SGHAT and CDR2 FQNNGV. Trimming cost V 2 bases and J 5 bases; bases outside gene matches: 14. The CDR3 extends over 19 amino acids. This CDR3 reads CASSLSGSGRSQRTGELFF. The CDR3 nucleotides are TGTGCCAGCAGCTTAAGCGGTAGCGGGAGGTCCCAACGGACCGGGGAGCTGTTTTTT.

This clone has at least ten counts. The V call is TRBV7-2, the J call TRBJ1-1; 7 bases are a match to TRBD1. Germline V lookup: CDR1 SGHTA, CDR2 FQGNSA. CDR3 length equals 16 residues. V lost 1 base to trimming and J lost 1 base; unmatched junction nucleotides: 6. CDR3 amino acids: CASSLDPGGRNTEAFF. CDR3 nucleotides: TGTGCCAGCAGCTTAGACCCAGGGGGGAGGAACACTGAAGCTTTCTTT.

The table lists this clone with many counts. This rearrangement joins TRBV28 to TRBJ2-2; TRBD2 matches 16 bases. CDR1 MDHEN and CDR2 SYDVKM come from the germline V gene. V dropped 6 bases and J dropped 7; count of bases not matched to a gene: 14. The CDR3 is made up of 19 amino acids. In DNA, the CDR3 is TGTGCCAGCAGCCCGTCTGGGACTAGCGGGAGGGCAGCTGGCGGGGAGCTGTTTTTT. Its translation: CASSPSGTSGRAAGGELFF.